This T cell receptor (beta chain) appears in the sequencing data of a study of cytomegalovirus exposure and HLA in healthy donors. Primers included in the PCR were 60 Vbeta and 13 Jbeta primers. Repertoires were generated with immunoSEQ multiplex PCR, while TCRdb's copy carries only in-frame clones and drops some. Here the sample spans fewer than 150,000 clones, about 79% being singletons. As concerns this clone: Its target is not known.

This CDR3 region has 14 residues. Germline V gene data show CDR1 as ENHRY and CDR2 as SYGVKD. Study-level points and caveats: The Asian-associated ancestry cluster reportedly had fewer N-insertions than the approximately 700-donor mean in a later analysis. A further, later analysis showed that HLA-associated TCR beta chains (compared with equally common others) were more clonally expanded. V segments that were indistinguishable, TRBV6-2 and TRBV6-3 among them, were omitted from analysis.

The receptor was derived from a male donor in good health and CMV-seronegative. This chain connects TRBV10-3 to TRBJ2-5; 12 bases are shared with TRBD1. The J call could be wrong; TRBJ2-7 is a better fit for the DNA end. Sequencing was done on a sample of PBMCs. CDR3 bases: TGTGCTACAAGACCCGGGACAGGGGGCGACGAGCAGTACTTC. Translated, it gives CATRPGTGGDEQYF.